This T cell receptor beta chain was sequenced in a study of response to subunit inactivated influenza vaccine. The CDR3 runs to 13 residues. CDR1 SGHDT and CDR2 YYEEEE come from the germline V gene. Trimming took 4 bases from V and 8 from J, leaving 15 bases between them. Study-level findings and limits: A suggestion made by the authors is that each seasonal influenza vaccination recruits few new T cells.

TCRdb independently ran MiXCR on the RT-PCR reads; one entry per CDR3 protein. In the table there are about 530,000 distinct CDR3 sequences, approximately 12% of which are singletons. This clonotype was counted between two and nine times. As yet, its antigen is unknown. The source material was PBMCs from blood, sampled on the day of vaccination. The chain is built from TRBV5-6 and TRBJ1-2; maybe TRBD1 (5 bases). This sequence was found in a man aged 50-59 years who received an inactivated influenza vaccine. CDR3 DNA: TGTGCCAGCAGCCCCGGGACGACCTACGGCTACACCTTC. This codes for CASSPGTTYGYTF.